This TCR beta chain was captured in a study of T cell responses to AZD1222 COVID-19 vaccine. Study-wide background: Pooled in the analysis were second doses at about 4 or about 12 weeks.

Clones were read by immunoSEQ multiplex PCR, and TCRdb kept only the in-frame ones, dropping some. Found here are about 170,000 clones, about nine tenths of them singletons; the top ten hold 1.6%. The CDR3 has 16 residues. CDR1 is MNHEY, CDR2 SVGAGI, per germline. Trimming took 1 base from V and 5 from J; bases not matched to a gene: 4. Study results and limitations: The sample set comprised mostly white British donors with more females, and clonal diversity was possibly underestimated. Spike-specific TCR repertoires showed rising breadth and depth after two AZD1222 doses. Reports indicate that nearly half of spike-specific TCRs are directed at unmutated variant regions.

With regard to this clone: No antigen is known for it.

The sequencing used peripheral blood, collected on day 0 of AZD1222 vaccination. The origin of this receptor is an adult in good health. The rearrangement links TRBV6-5 to TRBJ2-2, with 10 bases aligning to TRBD2. The CDR3 DNA follows: TGTGCCAGCAGTTACTTAGCGGGAGGTTTGACCGGGGAGCTGTTTTTT. Encoded protein: CASSYLAGGLTGELFF.